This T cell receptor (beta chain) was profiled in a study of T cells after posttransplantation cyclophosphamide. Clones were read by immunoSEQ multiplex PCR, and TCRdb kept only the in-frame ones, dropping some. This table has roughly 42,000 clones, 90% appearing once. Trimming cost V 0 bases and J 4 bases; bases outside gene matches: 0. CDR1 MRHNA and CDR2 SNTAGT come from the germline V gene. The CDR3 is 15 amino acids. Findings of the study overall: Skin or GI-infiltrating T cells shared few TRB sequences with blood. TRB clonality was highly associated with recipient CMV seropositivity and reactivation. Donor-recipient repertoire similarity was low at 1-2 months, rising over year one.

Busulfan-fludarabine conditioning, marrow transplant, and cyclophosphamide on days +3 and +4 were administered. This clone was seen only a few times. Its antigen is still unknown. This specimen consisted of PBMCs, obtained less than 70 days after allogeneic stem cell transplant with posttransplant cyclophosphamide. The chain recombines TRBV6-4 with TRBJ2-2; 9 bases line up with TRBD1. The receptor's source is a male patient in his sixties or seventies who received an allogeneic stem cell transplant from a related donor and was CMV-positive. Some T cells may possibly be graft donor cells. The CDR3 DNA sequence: TGTGCCAGCAGTGACTCGACAGGGGGCACCGGGGAGCTGTTTTTT. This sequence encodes CASSDSTGGTGELFF.